These 8 T cell receptor beta chains were all obtained from the same sample, sequenced in a study of blood T cell repertoires in COVID-19. Produced via immunoSEQ multiplex PCR; TCRdb's table is partial and in-frame only. The data hold 84,000 or so clones, with almost 95% observed a single time. The source material was peripheral blood. Receptor source: a woman in her fifties or sixties with active COVID-19.

The genes are TRBV9 and TRBJ2-2, with 7 positions matching TRBD1. Trimming took 4 bases from V and 4 from J; bases not matched to a gene: 7. Germline loops: CDR1 SGDLS, CDR2 YYNGEE. The CDR3 is 15 residues long. The chain's CDR3 is CASSYRDRSTGELFF. The CDR3 coding sequence is TGTGCCAGCAGCTACCGGGACAGAAGCACCGGGGAGCTGTTTTTT.

The chain employs TRBV24-1 and TRBJ2-1, with 14 positions matching TRBD2. This CDR3 spans 20 amino acids. Germline lookup yields CDR1 KGHDR and CDR2 SFDVKD. Unmatched junction bases numbered 11, after V lost 3 bases and J lost 2 bases. The CDR3 DNA sequence: TGTGCCACCAGTGATACCGGGACTAGCGGGGGCATATACGCCTACAATGAGCAGTTCTTC. It codes for CATSDTGTSGGIYAYNEQFF.

The chain links TRBV2 to TRBJ2-1; 7 bases are a match to TRBD1. Trimming removed 4 bases from V and 3 bases from J; junction bases left unmatched: 3. Germline CDR1 and CDR2: SNHLY and FYNNEI. The CDR3 consists of 14 residues. The CDR3: CASSGQGGYNEQFF. CDR3 DNA: TGTGCCAGCAGTGGACAGGGCGGCTACAATGAGCAGTTCTTC.

V gene TRBV9 combines with J gene TRBJ2-3; 8 bases are shared with TRBD1. The CDR3 totals 15 residues. Trimming at V came to 5 bases and at J to 3 bases, leaving 8 bases not matched to a gene. Germline CDR1 reads SGDLS; CDR2 reads YYNGEE. The CDR3 spells CASSQSGGATDTQYF. The CDR3 DNA sequence: TGTGCCAGCAGTCAGTCAGGGGGCGCAACAGATACGCAGTATTTT.

The V gene is TRBV19, the J gene TRBJ2-2; D might be TRBD1 (6 bases). CDR1 LNHDA and CDR2 SQIVND come from the germline V gene (reference sequence). The length of the CDR3 is 15 residues. V lost 6 bases to trimming and J lost 0 bases, with 11 bases between them. The CDR3: CASRTGTTNTGELFF. CDR3 nucleotides: TGTGCCAGTAGAACCGGGACAACGAACACCGGGGAGCTGTTTTTT. Based on the CDR3 plus reference TRBV19 and TRBJ2-2, the full variable domain is DGGITQSPKYLFRKEGQNVTLSCEQNLNHDAMYWYRQDPGQGLRLIYYSQIVNDFQKGDIAEGYSVSREKKESFPLTVTSAQKNPTAFYLCASRTGTTNTGELFFGEGSRLTVL.

In the case of this clone: One end of the junction varies from germline; a read error may be responsible. J is TRBJ2-1 and V is TRBV7-6; D unresolved. The germline gives CDR1 SGHVS, CDR2 FNYEAQ. The length of the CDR3 is 13 residues. The CDR3 DNA sequence: TGTGCCAGCAGCTCGAGGTCCTCCAATGAGCAGTTCTTC. The encoded protein is CASSSRSSNEQFF.

The count of this clone is one. The rearrangement links TRBV19 to TRBJ2-1, with 11 nucleotides matching TRBD2. The length of the CDR3 is 17 residues. Germline V gene sequence: CDR1 LNHDA, CDR2 SQIVND (reference sequence). Losses at the gene ends were 6 bases for V and 6 bases for J; bases not matched to a gene: 13. CDR3 sequence reads: CASSPPAGTSGLNEQFF. The CDR3 coding sequence is TGTGCCAGTAGCCCCCCAGCCGGGACTAGCGGCCTCAATGAGCAGTTCTTC.

The genes are TRBV20-1 and TRBJ2-3; TRBD1 agrees at 11 bases. V gave up 3 bases and J gave up 5 bases; unmatched junction bases: 4. This CDR3 has 14 amino acids. In germline, CDR1 is DFQATT, CDR2 SNEGSKA (reference sequence). In DNA form, the CDR3 reads TGCAGTGCTAGTCGGACAGGGGGCGAAGATACGCAGTATTTT. Translation: CSASRTGGEDTQYF.